A selection of T cell receptor beta chains follows, all from one sample in a study of T cell repertoires in ileal Crohn's disease. Assay used: immunoSEQ multiplex PCR; TCRdb lists only in-frame clones, some missing. The repertoire holds around 16,000 clones, about 93% seen once, with 3.4% in the top ten. Sample: ileal tissue. The receptors come from an adult with Crohn's disease. CDR3s include the opening cysteine and the closing phenylalanine or tryptophan. Each record gives: V gene, J gene, D gene, clone size, CDR3 protein, CDR3 DNA. A D gene is named only where the DNA matches it firmly. Not every row has a clone size; where given, it reads once, few, many or a size class.

TRBV10-2,TRBJ1-1,-,-,CASSEMAAAFF,TGCGCCAGCAGTGAGATGGCGGCAGCTTTCTTT
TRBV7-2,TRBJ2-3,TRBD2,few,CASSPSRGGTDTQYF,TGTGCCAGCAGCCCATCACGGGGGGGGACAGATACGCAGTATTTT
TRBV11-2,TRBJ1-1,-,few,CASSLHPGGRTEAFF,TGTGCCAGCAGCTTACATCCGGGTGGGAGGACTGAAGCTTTCTTT
TRBV6-1,TRBJ2-3,TRBD2,-,CASTGGGLDTQYF,TGTGCCAGCACCGGGGGGGGTTTAGATACGCAGTATTTT
TRBV18,TRBJ1-3,TRBD1,-,CASSPPAHRGLSGNTIYF,TGTGCCAGCTCACCACCGGCCCACAGGGGGCTATCTGGAAACACCATATATTTT
TRBV7-6,TRBJ2-1,-,-,CASSKLAGINEQFF,TGTGCCAGCAGCAAGTTGGCGGGGATCAATGAGCAGTTCTTC
TRBV29-1,TRBJ2-5,TRBD2,-,CSSIGTSGGETQYF,TGCAGTTCTATTGGGACTAGCGGGGGAGAGACCCAGTACTTC
TRBV4-3,TRBJ2-7,-,-,CASSQDRYPTYEQYF,TGCGCCAGCAGCCAAGATCGGTACCCGACCTACGAGCAGTACTTC
TRBV6-6,TRBJ1-5,-,-,CASSYSRAGQPQHF,TGTGCCAGCAGTTACTCGAGGGCGGGTCAGCCCCAGCATTTT
TRBV11-2,TRBJ2-7,-,once,CASSLSGGYYEQYF,TGTGCCAGCAGCTTAAGTGGGGGGTACTACGAGCAGTACTTC
TRBV18,TRBJ2-3,-,-,CASSPRTESTDTQYF,TGTGCCAGCTCACCAAGGACAGAGAGCACAGATACGCAGTATTTT
TRBV12-2,TRBJ1-3,-,-,CASRYRVAGNTIYF,TGTGCAAGTCGTTACAGGGTAGCCGGAAACACCATATATTTT
TRBV7-9,TRBJ2-1,-,-,CASSPPYRSTPNEQFF,TGTGCCAGCAGCCCACCTTACAGGTCCACCCCCAATGAGCAGTTCTTC
TRBV11-3,TRBJ2-1,TRBD1,-,CASSLEDRDNEQFF,TGTGCCAGCAGCTTAGAGGACAGGGACAATGAGCAGTTCTTC
TRBV10-2,TRBJ1-1,TRBD1,-,CASSDPDRAGTEAFF,TGCGCCAGCAGTGACCCGGACAGGGCGGGTACTGAAGCTTTCTTT
TRBV2,TRBJ2-5,TRBD1,-,CASAAGQGTETQYF,TGTGCCAGCGCTGCGGGACAGGGGACCGAGACCCAGTACTTC
TRBV5-6,TRBJ1-5,-,-,CASSFGITGNQPQHF,TGTGCCAGCAGCTTCGGTATTACTGGCAATCAGCCCCAGCATTTT
TRBV7-9,TRBJ2-3,TRBD2,few,CASSWGGLVTDTQYF,TGTGCCAGCAGCTGGGGGGGACTAGTAACAGATACGCAGTATTTT
TRBV6-4,TRBJ2-2,TRBD1,-,CASSRTGPGELFF,TGTGCCAGCAGTAGGACAGGTCCCGGGGAGCTGTTTTTT
TRBV9,TRBJ2-1,TRBD1,once,CASSTGDRSVDNEQFF,TGTGCCAGCAGCACGGGGGACAGGAGCGTCGACAATGAGCAGTTCTTC
TRBV12-2,TRBJ2-3,-,-,CASPPRGGSDTQYF,TGTGCAAGTCCCCCGCGGGGGGGGTCAGATACGCAGTATTTT
TRBV6-5,TRBJ2-6,-,-,CATRQVPSGANVLTF,TGTGCCACCCGACAGGTCCCCTCTGGGGCCAACGTCCTGACTTTC
TRBV19,TRBJ1-2,TRBD1,-,CASSTSGQGGGYTF,TGTGCCAGTAGCACCTCGGGACAGGGTGGTGGCTACACCTTC
TRBV9,TRBJ1-5,TRBD1,-,CASSVGAGGHQPQHF,TGTGCCAGCAGCGTAGGGGCAGGGGGGCATCAGCCCCAGCATTTT